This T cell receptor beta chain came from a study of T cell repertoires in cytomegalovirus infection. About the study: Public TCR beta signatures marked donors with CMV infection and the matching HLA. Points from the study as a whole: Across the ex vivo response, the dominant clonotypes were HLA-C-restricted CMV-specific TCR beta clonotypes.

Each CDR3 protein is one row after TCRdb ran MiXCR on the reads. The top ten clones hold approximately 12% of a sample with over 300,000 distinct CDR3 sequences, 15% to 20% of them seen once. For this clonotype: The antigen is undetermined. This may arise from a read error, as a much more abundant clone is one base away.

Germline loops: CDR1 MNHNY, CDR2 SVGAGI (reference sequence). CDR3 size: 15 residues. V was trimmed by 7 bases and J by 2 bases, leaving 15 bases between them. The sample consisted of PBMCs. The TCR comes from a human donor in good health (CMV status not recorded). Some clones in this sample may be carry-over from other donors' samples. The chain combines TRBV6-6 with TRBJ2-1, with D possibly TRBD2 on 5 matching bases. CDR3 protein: CASNAQGGPYNEQFF. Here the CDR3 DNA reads TGTGCCAGCAACGCGCAAGGAGGCCCCTACAATGAGCAGTTCTTC.